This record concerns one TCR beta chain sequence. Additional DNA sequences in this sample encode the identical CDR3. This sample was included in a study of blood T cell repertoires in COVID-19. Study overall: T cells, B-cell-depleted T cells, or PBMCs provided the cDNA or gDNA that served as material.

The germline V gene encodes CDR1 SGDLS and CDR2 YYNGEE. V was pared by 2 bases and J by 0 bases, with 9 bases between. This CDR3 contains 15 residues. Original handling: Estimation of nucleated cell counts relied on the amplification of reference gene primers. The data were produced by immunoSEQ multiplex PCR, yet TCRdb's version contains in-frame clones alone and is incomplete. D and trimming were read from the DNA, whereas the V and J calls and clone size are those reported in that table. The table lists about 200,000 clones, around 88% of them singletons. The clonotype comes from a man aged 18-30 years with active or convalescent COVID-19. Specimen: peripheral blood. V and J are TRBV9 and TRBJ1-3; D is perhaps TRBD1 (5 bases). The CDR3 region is CASSVGGVSGNTIYF. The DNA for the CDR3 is TGTGCCAGCAGCGTGGGGGGTGTCTCTGGAAACACCATATATTTT.